The entry below gives a single T cell receptor (beta chain) sequence along with its context. Its antigen is unidentified. Other DNA sequences in this specimen translate into the identical CDR3. V was cut by 2 bases and J by 10 bases, with 9 bases left in between. CDR1 MDHEN and CDR2 SYDVKM come from the germline V gene. The CDR3 extends over 12 amino acids. The table came from immunoSEQ multiplex PCR; TCRdb's copy has only in-frame clones and leaves some out. The sample includes some 2.4 million clones, over 85% of them seen just once. The data were taken from a study of shared clonotypes between healthy human individuals. Turning to the study itself: In total, the donors were a couple of women and a few men aged 18 to 49. Each donor's CD4 naive and CD4 memory cells filled three plates apiece, CD8 naive two, and CD8 memory one. The study's findings and limits: Generation probabilities of non-shared clonotypes were lower (relative to those shared by all four donors). The sole specimen, blood, was sampled, and tissue repertoires likely differ.

The sequence derives from a man aged 18 to 30 in good health. Some clones in this sample may be carry-over from other donors' samples. The chain joins TRBV28 to TRBJ2-1; tentative D call: TRBD2 (5 bases). Sample: naive CD4+ T cells from PBMCs. Subset reported: CD45RA+ positively selected. The CDR3 sequence is CASSLLEREQFF. The DNA of the CDR3 is TGTGCCAGCAGTTTACTTGAGCGGGAGCAGTTCTTC. Using reference TRBV28 and TRBJ2-1 for the parts outside the CDR3, the full variable domain is DVKVTQSSRYLVKRTGEKVFLECVQDMDHENMFWYRQDPGLGLRLIYFSYDVKMKEKGDIPEGYSVSREKKERFSLILESASTNQTSMYLCASSLLEREQFFGPGTRLTVL.